These 25 T cell receptor beta chains originate from one sample sequenced in a study of shared clonotypes between healthy human individuals. Using immunoSEQ multiplex PCR, the repertoire was profiled, and TCRdb retains in-frame clones only, with some absent. The table has about a million clones, around three quarters seen once. The specimen sequenced was memory CD4+ T cells from PBMCs. Noted subset: CD45RA-negative fraction. These TCRs come from a man younger than 30 in good health. Some clones in this sample may be carry-over from other donors' samples.

The chain has TRBV7-2 and TRBJ1-3; no definite D call. CDR1 and CDR2 (germline): SGHTA, FQGNSA. The CDR3 loop spans 13 amino acids. V shed 5 bases and J shed 4 bases, with 9 bases lying between them. Here the CDR3 DNA reads TGTGCCAGCAGCACGCGAACGGGAAACACCATATATTTT. Residues: CASSTRTGNTIYF. Full variable domain (rest looked up from reference TRBV7-2 and TRBJ1-3): GAGVSQSPSNKVTEKGKDVELRCDPISGHTALYWYRQSLGQGLEFLIYFQGNSAPDKSGLPSDRFSAERTGGSVSTLTIQRTQQEDSAVYLCASSTRTGNTIYFGEGSWLTVV.

This clone was recorded many times. The rearrangement joins TRBV13 to TRBJ2-3; D gene ambiguous. The CDR3 has 13 amino acids. The V gene's germline CDR1 is PRHDT and CDR2 FYEKMQ (reference sequence). V lost 1 base, J lost 7 bases, and 9 bases lay in between. The CDR3: CASSLVSEYTQYF. DNA of the CDR3: TGTGCCAGCAGCTTAGTTTCCGAGTATACGCAGTATTTT.

J is TRBJ1-2 and V is TRBV5-6, with D hard to call. The germline V gene has CDR1 SGHDT and CDR2 YYEEEE. The CDR3 runs to 13 residues. V was clipped by 1 base and J by 8 bases, with 12 bases between them. In DNA form, the CDR3 reads TGTGCCAGCAGCTTGAAGGTTGAGGGCGGCTACACCTTC. Its translation: CASSLKVEGGYTF. The full variable domain, its missing parts supplied by reference TRBV5-6 and TRBJ1-2, is DAGVTQSPTHLIKTRGQQVTLRCSPKSGHDTVSWYQQALGQGPQFIFQYYEEEERQRGNFPDRFSGHQFPNYSSELNVNALLLGDSALYLCASSLKVEGGYTFGSGTRLTVV.

This chain connects TRBV29-1 to TRBJ1-1, with a tentative D call TRBD1 (6 bases). This CDR3 has 12 amino acids. The germline V gene encodes CDR1 SQVTM and CDR2 ANQGSEA. Trimming shortened V by 4 bases and J by 4 bases, and 10 bases separated the two germline ends. As DNA, the CDR3 is TGCAGCGTTGTTGAAGGGGGCACTGAAGCTTTCTTT. It yields the protein CSVVEGGTEAFF.

Concerning this clone: Other DNA sequences from this sample encode an identical CDR3 as well. The V gene is TRBV27, the J gene TRBJ1-4; the D gene is possibly TRBD1 (5 bases). This CDR3 has 14 amino acids. CDR1 is MNHEY and CDR2 is SMNVEV in the germline V gene (reference sequence). V lost 8 bases and J lost 0, with 10 bases in between. The CDR3 spells CASRRTSTNEKLFF. The CDR3 bases are TGTGCCAGCCGAAGGACATCAACTAATGAAAAACTGTTTTTT.

The chain uses TRBV5-6 and TRBJ2-7; no clear D. The germline V gene encodes CDR1 SGHDT and CDR2 YYEEEE. Trimming took 3 bases from V and 1 from J, leaving 14 bases between them. This CDR3 comprises 15 residues. The CDR3 reads CASSSSGSSSYEQYF. DNA of the CDR3: TGTGCCAGCAGCTCGTCCGGGTCCTCATCCTACGAGCAGTACTTC.

The chain links TRBV27 to TRBJ2-3; 9 positions match TRBD1. The CDR3 length is 15 residues. The ends lost 5 bases at V and 4 bases at J; junction bases unmatched: 7. Per germline, CDR1 MNHEY and CDR2 SMNVEV (reference sequence). CDR3 sequence: CASSLSGQGADTQYF. The CDR3 nucleotides read TGTGCCAGCAGTCTCTCGGGACAGGGTGCAGATACGCAGTATTTT.

The gene calls are TRBV5-1 and TRBJ2-7; tentative D call: TRBD1 (6 bases). CDR1 and CDR2 (germline): SGHRS, YFSETQ. The CDR3 has 15 residues. Trimming took off 3 bases at V and 5 bases at J, with 18 bases between the two ends. Written as DNA, the CDR3 is TGCGCCAGCAGCTCTGAAGGACAGCCGTTCCACGAGCAGTACTTC. Translation: CASSSEGQPFHEQYF.

The chain uses TRBV7-3 and TRBJ2-7; 7 bases match TRBD1. The CDR3 sequence is 14 residues long. The germline gives CDR1 SGHTA, CDR2 FQGTGA. Trimming cost V 5 bases and J 2 bases; bases outside gene matches: 6. Written as DNA, the CDR3 is TGTGCCAGCAGCGCAAGACAGGGCCCCTACGAGCAGTACTTC. It specifies CASSARQGPYEQYF.

The chain is built from TRBV12-5 and TRBJ2-4; D perhaps matches TRBD2 (7 bases). Per the germline V gene, CDR1 is LGHNT and CDR2 is FRNRAP. This CDR3 contains 15 residues. V was pared by 8 bases and J by 1 base, with 15 bases between. The CDR3 DNA is TGTGCTAGTCCTAGGGGGGAGGGGGCCAAAAACATTCAGTACTTC. Translating gives CASPRGEGAKNIQYF.

For this clone: At the DNA level, this CDR3 is encoded by other sequences in the same sample as well. This chain connects TRBV5-1 to TRBJ2-7, with TRBD2 matching over 8 bases. The CDR3 covers 13 residues. V was pared by 3 bases and J by 2 bases, with 1 base of the junction left unmatched. The V gene's germline CDR1 is SGHRS and CDR2 YFSETQ. CDR3 region: CASSSGLAYEQYF. Here the CDR3 DNA reads TGCGCCAGCAGCTCGGGACTAGCCTACGAGCAGTACTTC.

This sequence joins TRBV5-1 and TRBJ2-7; 11 bases align to TRBD1. This CDR3 contains 15 residues. Germline assignment: CDR1 SGHRS and CDR2 YFSETQ. J was trimmed by 2 bases and V by 3 bases; bases with no gene match: 4. CDR3 sequence: CASSSGQGATYEQYF. The CDR3, as DNA: TGCGCCAGCAGCTCCGGACAGGGGGCCACCTACGAGCAGTACTTC.

This clone was seen only once. The V gene is TRBV6-6, the J gene TRBJ1-5; 10 bases match TRBD1. The CDR3 loop spans 15 amino acids. V lost 7 bases, J lost 1 base, and 4 bases stayed unmatched. CDR1 MNHNY and CDR2 SVGAGI come from the germline V gene (reference sequence). CDR3: CASNLGQGSNQPQHF. DNA of the CDR3: TGTGCCAGCAACCTGGGACAGGGGAGCAATCAGCCCCAGCATTTT.

The rearrangement joins TRBV29-1 to TRBJ2-7, with 7 bases that match TRBD1. CDR3 length equals 13 residues. Germline assignment: CDR1 SQVTM and CDR2 ANQGSEA. Losses at the gene ends were 7 bases for V and 0 bases for J; bases not matched to a gene: 6. The CDR3 protein is CSAVTGSSYEQYF. The CDR3 DNA sequence: TGCAGCGCTGTGACAGGGAGCTCCTACGAGCAGTACTTC.

CDR3 residues: CASSLPGRTGELFF. CDR3 in DNA: TGTGCCAGCAGCTTACCAGGGAGAACCGGGGAGCTGTTTTTT. The chain is built from TRBV5-4 and TRBJ2-2; D tentatively reads TRBD1 or TRBD2 (5 bases each). This CDR3 region has 14 residues. Trimming cost V 2 bases and J 5 bases, with 10 bases left between them. The V gene's germline CDR1 is SGHNT and CDR2 YYREEE (reference sequence).

The chain combines TRBV14 with TRBJ2-1; 12 bases map to TRBD2. Germline V gene sequence: CDR1 SGHDN, CDR2 FVKESK. CDR3 length: 14 amino acids. V dropped 1 base and J dropped 10; count of bases not matched to a gene: 2. The CDR3: CASSQVGLAGEQFF. The CDR3 DNA sequence: TGTGCCAGCAGCCAAGTAGGACTAGCGGGGGAGCAGTTCTTC.

About this clone: A much larger clone differs by one base, so this may be a read error. Other DNA sequences in this sample translate to the same CDR3. The chain recombines TRBV9 with TRBJ1-2, with no clear D. This CDR3 region has 13 residues. Looked up from germline, CDR1 is SGDLS and CDR2 is YYNGEE. Deletions cut 0 bases from V and 1 base from J, with 4 bases between. The CDR3 here is CASSVVDNYGYTF. The CDR3 nucleotides are TGTGCCAGCAGCGTAGTCGATAACTATGGCTACACCTTC.

The rearrangement uses TRBV2 and TRBJ2-3; 10 bases are a match to TRBD2. CDR1 SNHLY and CDR2 FYNNEI come from the germline V gene. The V segment lost 6 bases and the J segment 3 bases; nucleotides outside the gene matches: 6. The CDR3 runs to 15 residues. The CDR3 nucleotides are TGTGCCAGCAGCGATCGGGGACTAGCGACAGATACGCAGTATTTT. Translation gives CASSDRGLATDTQYF.

The chain couples TRBV2 to TRBJ1-1, with D hard to call. Germline V gives CDR1 SNHLY, CDR2 FYNNEI. The CDR3 contains 13 residues. With 4 bases removed from V and 0 bases from J, the gap between germline ends came to 6 bases. Here the CDR3 reads CASSVDLNTEAFF. CDR3 coding DNA: TGTGCCAGCAGTGTGGACCTGAACACTGAAGCTTTCTTT.

The chain recombines TRBV7-9 with TRBJ1-4, with D tentatively TRBD1 (5 bases). Per germline, CDR1 SEHNR and CDR2 FQNEAQ (reference sequence). This CDR3 is built from 14 residues. Trimming removed 6 bases at V and 4 bases at J, with 12 bases between. The CDR3 bases are TGTGCCAGCAGGCGGGGCAGTGTTAATGAAAAACTGTTTTTT. It encodes CASRRGSVNEKLFF.

The chain links TRBV10-1 to TRBJ1-1; 10 nucleotides match TRBD1. Germline-derived CDR1 and CDR2 are WNHNN and SYGVQD (reference sequence). Trimming removed 5 bases from V and 5 bases from J; junction bases left unmatched: 8. The CDR3 is made up of 15 amino acids. CDR3 in amino acids: CASSLPGTGETEAFF. CDR3 sequence (DNA): TGCGCCAGCAGTTTGCCGGGGACAGGGGAGACTGAAGCTTTCTTT.

The V and J genes are TRBV28 and TRBJ2-3, with D possibly called TRBD1 or TRBD2 (6 bases each). V was pared by 7 bases and J by 0 bases, with 11 bases between. The CDR3 consists of 14 residues. The germline V gene encodes CDR1 MDHEN and CDR2 SYDVKM. The CDR3 DNA sequence: TGTGCCAGCACCGAGGGGGGTAGCACAGATACGCAGTATTTT. Translation: CASTEGGSTDTQYF.

As to this clone: This sample also contains other DNA sequences that code for the same CDR3. The chain recombines TRBV4-1 with TRBJ1-1, with 7 positions matching TRBD1. The V segment lost 4 bases and the J segment 2 bases; nucleotides outside the gene matches: 10. Germline V gene data show CDR1 as MGHRA and CDR2 as YSYEKL. The CDR3 is 16 residues long. CDR3 protein: CASSPRTGLPNTEAFF. CDR3 nucleotide sequence: TGCGCCAGCAGCCCCCGGACAGGCTTGCCAAACACTGAAGCTTTCTTT.

This chain joins TRBV27 and TRBJ1-2; D is undetermined. The CDR3 runs to 12 residues. The V gene lost 6 bases and the J gene lost 3 bases, with 8 bases spanning the gap. CDR1 and CDR2 (germline): MNHEY, SMNVEV (reference sequence). The CDR3: CASRDLYYGYTF. CDR3 coding DNA: TGTGCCAGCAGAGACTTGTACTATGGCTACACCTTC.

CDR3 nucleotide sequence: TGCGCCAGCAGCTTGGAGGGAAAACTGGGGGATACGCAGTATTTT. It encodes CASSLEGKLGDTQYF. The chain employs TRBV5-1 and TRBJ2-3; D uncertain. The germline V gene encodes CDR1 SGHRS and CDR2 YFSETQ. Trimming removed 0 bases at V and 6 bases at J, with 14 bases between. The CDR3 is 15 residues long. The full variable domain, in which reference TRBV5-1 and TRBJ2-3 provide the parts outside the CDR3, is KAGVTQTPRYLIKTRGQQVTLSCSPISGHRSVSWYQQTPGQGLQFLFEYFSETQRNKGNFPGRFSGRQFSNSRSEMNVSTLELGDSALYLCASSLEGKLGDTQYFGPGTRLTVL.